This T cell receptor (beta chain) was profiled in a study of shared clonotypes between healthy human individuals. Notes on this clone: The antigen is not known.

This CDR3 is 15 amino acids long. CDR1 is SEHNR, CDR2 FQNEAQ, per germline (reference sequence). Trimming took 5 bases from V and 5 from J; bases not matched to a gene: 8. Study-level points and caveats: Clonotype sharing among donors likely depends on sequencing depth. Naive subsets usually exceeded memory subsets in estimated richness. Of the naive CD4 clonotypes, around 4.8% were shared across several donors.

Clones were sequenced by immunoSEQ multiplex PCR, and TCRdb holds only the in-frame ones, with some missing. The sample contains over a million clones, more than 95% of which appear only once. J is TRBJ2-5 and V is TRBV7-9, with 10 bases fitting TRBD2. The sequencing sample was made of naive CD4+ T cells sorted from blood. Regarding subset: CD45RA+ positively selected. This receptor was taken from a man aged 30 to 45 in good health. The CDR3 bases are TGTGCCAGCAGCATTCTAGCGGGAGTTCATGAGACCCAGTACTTC. This codes for CASSILAGVHETQYF.